This is a list of T cell receptor beta chains from one sample in a study of PD-L1 blockade in urothelial cancer. Repertoires were generated with immunoSEQ multiplex PCR, while TCRdb's copy carries only in-frame clones and drops some. Among roughly 95,000 clones listed, roughly 91% were seen once. Specimen: PBMCs, collected around atezolizumab (anti-PD-L1) treatment. These receptors all come from a man in his sixties with urothelial cancer. CDR3s include the opening cysteine and the closing phenylalanine or tryptophan. A D gene is named only where the DNA matches it firmly. The size field is filled for only some rows; it gives once, few, many or a size class.

J gene | clone size | D gene | V gene | CDR3 DNA | CDR3 protein
TRBJ1-4 | - | - | TRBV4-3 | TGCGCCAGCAGCCAGGCACCCCCGGCGGGTGAAAAACTGTTTTTT | CASSQAPPAGEKLFF
TRBJ1-2 | - | - | TRBV11-3 | TGTGCCAGCAGCGCCGAGGGGCGGCAGGGGTGGTATGGCTACACCTTC | CASSAEGRQGWYGYTF
TRBJ2-7 | - | - | TRBV5-1 | TGCGCCAGCAGCTTGTCTTCCTACGAGCAGTACTTC | CASSLSSYEQYF
TRBJ2-5 | - | TRBD2 | TRBV5-1 | TGCGCCAGCAGCTGGGGGACTAGCGGGGTAACATACCAAGAGACCCAGTACTTC | CASSWGTSGVTYQETQYF
TRBJ1-2 | - | - | TRBV7-8 | TGTGCCAGCAGCTTAGCGGATGGGGGCGCGTTCGATGGCTACACCTTC | CASSLADGGAFDGYTF
TRBJ1-6 | - | - | TRBV28 | TGTGCCAGCACCAGGTCCATGAGCTCCTATAATTCACCCCTCCACTTT | CASTRSMSSYNSPLHF
TRBJ2-1 | few | TRBD2 | TRBV7-9 | TGTGCCAGCAGCTTAGCCCGGGCGGGGGTCAATGAGCAGTTCTTC | CASSLARAGVNEQFF
TRBJ2-1 | - | TRBD1 | TRBV7-3 | TGTGCCAGCAGCCAGGATGGGCGAGGGACAGACTTTCGCAATGAGCAGTTCTTC | CASSQDGRGTDFRNEQFF
TRBJ2-1 | - | - | TRBV5-1 | TGCGCCAGCCGGAGGCGAAATGAGCAGTTCTTC | CASRRRNEQFF
TRBJ2-1 | - | TRBD1 | TRBV19 | TGTGCCAGTTCGAAGGGACAGGGAGGGTGGAATGAGCAGTTCTTC | CASSKGQGGWNEQFF
TRBJ2-7 | - | - | TRBV5-1 | TGCGCCAGCAGCGCCGGAGGGAGCCCGGCCTACGAGCAGTACTTC | CASSAGGSPAYEQYF
TRBJ1-3 | - | TRBD1 | TRBV9 | TGTGCCAGCAGCGGACAGGGGGCAGGAAACACCATATATTTT | CASSGQGAGNTIYF
TRBJ1-1 | few | - | TRBV29-1 | TGCAGCGTAAATGAGGGTACTCGAGCTTTCTTT | CSVNEGTRAFF
TRBJ2-2 | - | TRBD2 | TRBV5-1 | TGCGCCAGCAGCTTGGGACTAGCGGGAGTGGTCGGGGAGCTGTTTTTT | CASSLGLAGVVGELFF
TRBJ2-3 | - | - | TRBV20-1 | TGCAGTGCGAAGAACGGGGTTACGCAGTATTTT | CSAKNGVTQYF
TRBJ1-2 | - | TRBD1 | TRBV7-9 | TGTGCCAGCAGCGCTTTTGCCGGGACAGAGACCTATGGCTACACCTTC | CASSAFAGTETYGYTF
TRBJ2-5 | - | - | TRBV5-4 | TGTGCCAGCAGCTTGGGGGCGGGTAAAGAGACCCAGTACTTC | CASSLGAGKETQYF
TRBJ2-2 | - | - | TRBV18 | TGTGCCAGCTCACCACCGGGGCGGGAGAACACCGGGGAGCTGTTTTTT | CASSPPGRENTGELFF
TRBJ1-5 | - | TRBD1 | TRBV6-5 | TGTGCCAGCAGCACAGGGGGGGGAAATCAGCCCCAGCATTTT | CASSTGGGNQPQHF
TRBJ2-7 | - | TRBD2 | TRBV19 | TGTGCCAGTGGGGTGGGGTGGGAGGGCCGGAACGAGCAGTACTTC | CASGVGWEGRNEQYF
TRBJ1-6 | - | TRBD1 | TRBV19 | TGTGCCAGTAGTATAGATGGACAGGGATCACCCCTCCACTTT | CASSIDGQGSPLHF
TRBJ1-1 | - | TRBD1 | TRBV18 | TGTGCCAGCTCACCCCGCGAGGGGGCGAACACTGAAGCTTTCTTT | CASSPREGANTEAFF
TRBJ1-1 | - | TRBD1 | TRBV7-3 | TGTGCCAGCAGCCAGGGACAGGGGGACGGGAAAGCTTTCTTT | CASSQGQGDGKAFF
TRBJ1-2 | - | - | TRBV11-2 | TGTGCCAGCAGCATCCCAGGGTATGGCTACACCTTC | CASSIPGYGYTF
TRBJ1-1 | - | TRBD1 | TRBV6-1 | TGTGCCAGCAGCGATGGGACAGCCGTCCCAGCTTTCTTT | CASSDGTAVPAFF
TRBJ2-3 | - | TRBD2 | TRBV11-3 | TGTGCCAGCGCTAGCGGGGGAACGCAGTATTTT | CASASGGTQYF
TRBJ1-2 | - | - | TRBV6-5 | TGTGCCAGCAGTTACTCTTCGGGGGGACGGGGCGGCTACACCTTC | CASSYSSGGRGGYTF
TRBJ2-7 | - | TRBD1 | TRBV2 | TGTGCCAGCAGTCGGACAGGGGGCTCCTACGAGCAGTACTTC | CASSRTGGSYEQYF
TRBJ1-2 | - | - | TRBV6-4 | TGTGCCAGCAGTGATCGACAGTGGAGCGATGGCTACACCTTC | CASSDRQWSDGYTF
TRBJ2-3 | - | TRBD1 | TRBV15 | TGTGCCACCAGCGGAAACCCTCTGACAGGGTTATCCGATACGCAGTATTTT | CATSGNPLTGLSDTQYF
TRBJ2-3 | once | - | TRBV9 | TGTGCCAGCAGCGTAGGAGGGAGGAACACAGATACGCAGTATTTT | CASSVGGRNTDTQYF
TRBJ2-7 | - | - | TRBV2 | TGTGCCAGCAGTGATGAGGGAAGGTACGAGCAGTACTTC | CASSDEGRYEQYF
TRBJ2-7 | once | TRBD2 | TRBV11-3 | TGTGCCAGCAGCTTAAGTAGCGGGGTCTCCTACGAGCAGTACTTC | CASSLSSGVSYEQYF
TRBJ1-5 | - | - | TRBV27 | TGTGCCAGCGCCTCAGGGTCACACCAGCCCCAGCATTTT | CASASGSHQPQHF
TRBJ2-7 | - | TRBD2 | TRBV7-8 | TGTGCCAGCAGCCCCGGACTAGCGGGGACCTACGAGCAGTACTTC | CASSPGLAGTYEQYF
TRBJ1-4 | - | - | TRBV27 | TGTGCCCCCGGGGGGGTTGAAAAACTGTTTTTT | CAPGGVEKLFF
TRBJ2-5 | - | - | TRBV28 | TGTGCCAGCAGTTTTCGGGGGGAGACCCAGTACTTC | CASSFRGETQYF
TRBJ2-7 | few | - | TRBV6-1 | TGTGCCAGCAGTGAAGTCCGAACGGGGTACGAGCAGTACTTC | CASSEVRTGYEQYF
TRBJ1-2 | - | TRBD1 | TRBV4-3 | TGCGCCAGCAGCCAAGATGCGGGGGGTCTGGGACAGGGGGCTAGCTATGGCTACACCTTC | CASSQDAGGLGQGASYGYTF
TRBJ2-7 | - | TRBD2 | TRBV9 | TGTGCCAGCAGCGCCCATAGCGGGGGAACTTCCTACGAGCAGTACTTC | CASSAHSGGTSYEQYF